This TCR beta chain was captured in a study of blood T cells in healthy people across ages. Findings and caveats of the study: Age showed a roughly linear inverse relationship with TCR beta diversity per million T cells. The study could not conclusively compare naive and antigen-experienced cells, given its unsorted PBMCs.

All donors came from Russia, were Caucasian and healthy, and spanned ages roughly 6 to 100. Sample-barcoded 5' priming and a J-beta primer mix drove a second PCR of about 7 to 12 cycles. TCRdb reprocessed the 5' RACE reads with MiXCR, giving one entry per CDR3 protein. The sample holds just under 750,000 distinct CDR3 sequences, about 20% seen once. This clonotype was seen only a few times. Its specificity is unknown. The sample taken for sequencing was blood. This receptor was obtained from a man in his sixties or seventies in good health.

In DNA form, the CDR3 reads TGCGCCAGTAAATATAGCGGGTCGAACACCGGGGAGCTGTTTTTT. Translated, it gives CASKYSGSNTGELFF. The rearrangement uses TRBV5-1 and TRBJ2-2; TRBD2 matches at 7 bases. The V segment lost 8 bases and the J segment 0 bases; nucleotides outside the gene matches: 7. This CDR3 region has 15 residues. Germline V CDR1 and CDR2: SGHRS, YFSETQ.